The sequence of this TCR beta chain was determined in a study of molecular identifiers for immune sequencing clone quantification. Concerning this clonotype itself: This may be a read error, as it is one base from a much larger clone.

With 8 bases removed from V and 13 bases from J, the gap between germline ends came to 27 bases. There are 15 residues in the CDR3. TCRdb re-derived calls from the PCR reads in MiXCR, one entry per CDR3 protein. The sample includes more than 300,000 distinct CDR3 sequences, around a fifth of them seen just once. Sequencing used naive CD8+ T cells from blood, with Jurkat cell RNA spiked in. As to subset: FACS-sorted CD8+CD4-CCR7+CD45RA+ naive T cells. The clonotype originates from a human donor in good health. Some libraries in this study had Jurkat cell RNA spiked in. This chain joins TRBV12-3 or TRBV12-4 and TRBJ2-4, with D possibly matching TRBD1 (8 bases). The CDR3 here is CASGPSGGGGGGQYF. The CDR3 DNA reads TGTGCCAGCGGTCCTTCAGGGGGCGGGGGTGGAGGCCAGTACTTC.